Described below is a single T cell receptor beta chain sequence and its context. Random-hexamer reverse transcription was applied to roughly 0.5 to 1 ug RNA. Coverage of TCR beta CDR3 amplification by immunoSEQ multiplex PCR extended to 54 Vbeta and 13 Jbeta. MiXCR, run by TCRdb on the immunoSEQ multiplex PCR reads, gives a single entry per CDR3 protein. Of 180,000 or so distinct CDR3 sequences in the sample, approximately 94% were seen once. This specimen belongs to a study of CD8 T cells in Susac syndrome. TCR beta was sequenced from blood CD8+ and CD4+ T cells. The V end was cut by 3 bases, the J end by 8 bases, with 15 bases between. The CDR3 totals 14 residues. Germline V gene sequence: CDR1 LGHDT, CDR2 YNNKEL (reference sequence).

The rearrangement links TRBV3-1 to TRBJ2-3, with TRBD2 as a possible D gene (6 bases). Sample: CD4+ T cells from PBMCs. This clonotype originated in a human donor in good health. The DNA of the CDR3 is TGTGCCAGCAGCCAGGGCGGAGGGCCTATTACGCAGTATTTT. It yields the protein CASSQGGGPITQYF.